The next 9 T cell receptor beta chains were all read from a single sample in a study of cytomegalovirus exposure and HLA in healthy donors. Primers included in the PCR were 60 Vbeta and 13 Jbeta primers. Clones were read by immunoSEQ multiplex PCR, and TCRdb kept only the in-frame ones, dropping some. In the table there are 85,000 to 100,000 clones, 81% of which are singletons. What was sequenced was PBMCs. All receptors come from a girl under 10 years old in good health and CMV-seropositive.

The chain employs TRBV5-1 and TRBJ1-1; the D gene is possibly TRBD1 (6 bases). Deletions cut 6 bases from V and 6 bases from J, with 18 bases between. The germline V gene encodes CDR1 SGHRS and CDR2 YFSETQ. This CDR3 contains 14 residues. CDR3 in DNA: TGCGCCAGCACTTTTGGGGGCGGCCTTGCTGAAGCTTTCTTT. As protein: CASTFGGGLAEAFF.

The V call is TRBV10-1, the J call TRBJ2-1; TRBD1 matches at 8 bases. This CDR3 is built from 14 residues. Germline values: CDR1 WNHNN, CDR2 SYGVQD (reference sequence). With 3 bases clipped from V and 8 bases from J, the junction kept 6 bases outside the gene matches. CDR3 amino acids: CASSDRTGLDEQFF. As DNA, the CDR3 is TGCGCCAGCAGTGATAGGACAGGGCTCGATGAGCAGTTCTTC.

The chain couples TRBV28 to TRBJ2-1; 7 nucleotides match TRBD2. From germline, CDR1 is MDHEN and CDR2 SYDVKM. The V and J ends lost 6 bases and 6 bases, in that order; junction bases with no gene match: 5. This CDR3 has 13 amino acids. The CDR3 spells CASRQRDLNEQFF. CDR3 nucleotides: TGTGCCAGCAGGCAGCGGGACCTCAATGAGCAGTTCTTC.

The chain links TRBV10-2 to TRBJ2-6; D is uncertain. Germline CDR1 reads WSHSY; CDR2 reads SAAADI. Trimming pared 8 bases from V and 0 bases from J, leaving 5 bases between. The CDR3 runs 13 residues. The CDR3 DNA reads TGCGCCAGCGAGCTCTCTGGGGCCAACGTCCTGACTTTC. It translates to CASELSGANVLTF.

The chain has TRBV18 and TRBJ2-3; 10 nucleotides match TRBD2. The CDR3 is made up of 17 amino acids. V trimming: 3 bases; J trimming: 2 bases; junction bases outside the gene matches: 8. CDR1 and CDR2 (germline): KGHSH, LQKENI. In DNA form, the CDR3 reads TGTGCCAGCTCACCCCCTGGACTAGCGGTAATCACAGATACGCAGTATTTT. Translated: CASSPPGLAVITDTQYF.

This chain links TRBV6-5 with TRBJ1-5; TRBD1 aligns across 8 bases. Looked up from germline, CDR1 is MNHEY and CDR2 is SVGAGI. The V segment lost 5 bases and the J segment 7 bases; nucleotides outside the gene matches: 7. The CDR3 has 14 amino acids. This chain's CDR3 is CASSKTGVGQPQHF. CDR3 sequence (DNA): TGTGCCAGCAGTAAGACAGGGGTCGGACAGCCCCAGCATTTT.

This clone was found once. This chain joins TRBV6-5 and TRBJ1-1, with 7 bases that match TRBD1. With V trimmed by 6 bases and J by 11 bases, 6 bases remained unmatched. Germline V gives CDR1 MNHEY, CDR2 SVGAGI. CDR3 size: 11 residues. The CDR3: CASRKTGLAFF. The CDR3 DNA is TGTGCCAGCAGAAAGACAGGGTTGGCTTTCTTT.

The chain combines TRBV10-1 with TRBJ2-3, with 10 nucleotides matching TRBD2. Germline V gives CDR1 WNHNN, CDR2 SYGVQD (reference sequence). The CDR3 is made up of 16 amino acids. With V trimmed by 3 bases and J by 4 bases, 7 bases remained unmatched. The CDR3, as DNA: TGCGCCAGCAGTGAATCGGCTAGCGGGAGTTCAGATACGCAGTATTTT. Translated, it gives CASSESASGSSDTQYF.

The chain couples TRBV27 to TRBJ2-7; D might be TRBD2 (6 bases). V was clipped by 4 bases and J by 3 bases, with 13 bases between them. CDR3 length equals 14 residues. Germline V gene data show CDR1 as MNHEY and CDR2 as SMNVEV (reference sequence). The DNA of the CDR3 is TGTGCCAGCAGTTACCGGATGACTAGCTACGAGCAGTACTTC. Translated, it gives CASSYRMTSYEQYF.